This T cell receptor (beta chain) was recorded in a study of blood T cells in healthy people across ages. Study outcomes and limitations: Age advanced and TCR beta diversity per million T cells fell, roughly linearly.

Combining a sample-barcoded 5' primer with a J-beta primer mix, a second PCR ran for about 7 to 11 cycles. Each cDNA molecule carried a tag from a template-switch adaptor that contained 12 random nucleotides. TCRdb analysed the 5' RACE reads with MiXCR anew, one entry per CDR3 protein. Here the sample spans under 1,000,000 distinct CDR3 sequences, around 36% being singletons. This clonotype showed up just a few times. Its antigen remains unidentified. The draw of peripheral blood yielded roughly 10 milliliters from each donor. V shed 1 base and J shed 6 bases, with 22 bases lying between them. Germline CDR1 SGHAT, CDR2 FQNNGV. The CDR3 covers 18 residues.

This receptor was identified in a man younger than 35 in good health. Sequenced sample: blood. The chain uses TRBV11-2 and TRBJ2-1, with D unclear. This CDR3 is CASSLGRWLDPTSNEQFF. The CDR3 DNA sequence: TGTGCCAGCAGCTTAGGTCGATGGTTGGACCCTACCTCCAATGAGCAGTTCTTC. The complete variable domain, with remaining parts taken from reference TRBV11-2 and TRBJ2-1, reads EAGVAQSPRYKIIEKRQSVAFWCNPISGHATLYWYQQILGQGPKLLIQFQNNGVVDDSQLPKDRFSAERLKGVDSTLKIQPAKLEDSAVYLCASSLGRWLDPTSNEQFFGPGTRLTVL.